This passage covers 3 T cell receptor beta chains from one sample sequenced in a study of T-cell memory formation after mild COVID-19. TCRdb re-analysed the 5' RACE reads in MiXCR, keeping a single row per CDR3 protein. The repertoire holds about 350,000 distinct CDR3 sequences, with about an eighth as singletons. The sample was PBMCs or a T cell subset sorted from them (not recorded which). Receptors were obtained from a man aged 18 to 30 who had mild COVID-19 (a few samples of this study predate the infection). Cell type and time point are not known.

The chain has TRBV7-3 and TRBJ1-1; 10 bases agree with TRBD1. V dropped 0 bases and J dropped 2; count of bases not matched to a gene: 3. The CDR3 length is 16 residues. Germline values: CDR1 SGHTA, CDR2 FQGTGA. CDR3 sequence (DNA): TGTGCCAGCAGCTTAACAGGGGACAGGGGCAACACTGAAGCTTTCTTT. As protein: CASSLTGDRGNTEAFF.

The chain joins TRBV7-3 to TRBJ2-5; D unclear. Germline lookup yields CDR1 SGHTA and CDR2 FQGTGA. V gave up 3 bases and J gave up 5 bases, with 10 bases separating them. The length of the CDR3 is 13 residues. In nucleotides, the CDR3 is TGTGCCAGCAGCTTTCTACCACAGGAGACCCAGTACTTC. Translated: CASSFLPQETQYF.

This clonotype was seen many times. The gene calls are TRBV5-1 and TRBJ1-2; D is possibly TRBD1 (6 bases). Germline V lookup: CDR1 SGHRS, CDR2 YFSETQ. This CDR3 comprises 13 residues. With 4 bases removed from V and 2 bases from J, the gap between germline ends came to 9 bases. For the CDR3, the DNA is TGCGCCAGCAGCCGGACAGTAAACTATGGCTACACCTTC. Translated: CASSRTVNYGYTF.